Included here is one T cell receptor beta chain sequence, with context. The antigen is not known. Library preparation (for TCRbeta) was performed with unique molecular identifiers. TCRdb reanalysed the PCR reads using MiXCR and keeps one entry per CDR3 protein. The data contain 610,000 or so distinct CDR3 sequences, approximately 30% of them seen just once; the ten biggest clones take up 30% to 40%. The sample is drawn from a study of T-cell reconstitution after alpha-beta-depleted transplantation in children. Study-level points and caveats: Roughly two months post-transplant, alpha-beta T cells reportedly originated from several hundred graft clones that had expanded.

From germline, CDR1 is SGHRS and CDR2 YFSETQ. The CDR3 spans 13 residues. The V and J ends lost 1 base and 5 bases respectively, with 10 bases between them. This receptor was obtained from a boy under two years old with Wiskott-Aldrich syndrome, due to receive a stem cell transplant. This chain uses TRBV5-1 with TRBJ2-7; D is possibly TRBD1 (5 bases). The sequencing here drew on PBMCs, taken before TCRalphabeta/CD19-depleted stem cell transplant. CDR3 bases: TGCGCCAGCAGCTTGTTCCAGGGCGACGAGCAGTACTTC. This encodes CASSLFQGDEQYF.